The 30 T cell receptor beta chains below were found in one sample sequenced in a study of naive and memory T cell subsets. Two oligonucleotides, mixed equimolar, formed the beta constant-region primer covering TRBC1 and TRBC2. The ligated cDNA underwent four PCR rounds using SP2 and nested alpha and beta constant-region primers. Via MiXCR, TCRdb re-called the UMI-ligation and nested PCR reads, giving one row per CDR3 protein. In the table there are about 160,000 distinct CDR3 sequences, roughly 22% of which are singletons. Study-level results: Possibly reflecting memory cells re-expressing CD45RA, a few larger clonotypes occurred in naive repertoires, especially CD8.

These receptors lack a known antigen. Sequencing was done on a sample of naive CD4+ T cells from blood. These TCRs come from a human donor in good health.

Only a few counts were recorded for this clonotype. The CDR3 nucleotides read TGTGCCAGCACCCGGACAGGGTACTATGGCTACACCTTC. Protein product: CASTRTGYYGYTF. The chain links TRBV6-5 to TRBJ1-2, with 8 bases aligning to TRBD1. J was trimmed by 3 bases and V by 7 bases; bases with no gene match: 4. Germline CDR1 is MNHEY and CDR2 is SVGAGI. CDR3 length: 13 amino acids.

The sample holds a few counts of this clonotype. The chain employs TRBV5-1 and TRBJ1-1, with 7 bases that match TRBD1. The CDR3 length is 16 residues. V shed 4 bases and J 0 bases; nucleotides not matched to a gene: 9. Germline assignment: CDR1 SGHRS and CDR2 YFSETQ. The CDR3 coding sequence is TGCGCCAGCAGCGAGAGACAGGGATTGATGAACACTGAAGCTTTCTTT. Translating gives CASSERQGLMNTEAFF. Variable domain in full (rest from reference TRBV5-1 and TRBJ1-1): KAGVTQTPRYLIKTRGQQVTLSCSPISGHRSVSWYQQTPGQGLQFLFEYFSETQRNKGNFPGRFSGRQFSNSRSEMNVSTLELGDSALYLCASSERQGLMNTEAFFGQGTRLTVV.

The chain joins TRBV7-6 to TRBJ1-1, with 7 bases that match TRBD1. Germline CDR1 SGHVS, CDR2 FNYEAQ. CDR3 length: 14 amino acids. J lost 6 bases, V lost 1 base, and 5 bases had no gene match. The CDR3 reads CASSLEPGQSEAFF. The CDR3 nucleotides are TGTGCCAGCAGCTTAGAGCCGGGACAGTCTGAAGCTTTCTTT.

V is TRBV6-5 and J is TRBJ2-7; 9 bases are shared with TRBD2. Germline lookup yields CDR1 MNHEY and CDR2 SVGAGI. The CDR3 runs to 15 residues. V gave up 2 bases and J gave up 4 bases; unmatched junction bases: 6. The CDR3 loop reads CASSYRTSESYEQYF. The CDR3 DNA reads TGTGCCAGCAGTTACCGGACTAGCGAGTCGTACGAGCAGTACTTC.

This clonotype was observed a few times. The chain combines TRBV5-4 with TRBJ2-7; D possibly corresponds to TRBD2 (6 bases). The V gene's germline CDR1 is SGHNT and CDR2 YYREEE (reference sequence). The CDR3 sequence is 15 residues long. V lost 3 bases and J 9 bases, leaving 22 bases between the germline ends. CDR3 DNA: TGTGCCAGCAGCTCCTATACCGGGACTCCCCCGGGGCAGTACTTC. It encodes CASSSYTGTPPGQYF.

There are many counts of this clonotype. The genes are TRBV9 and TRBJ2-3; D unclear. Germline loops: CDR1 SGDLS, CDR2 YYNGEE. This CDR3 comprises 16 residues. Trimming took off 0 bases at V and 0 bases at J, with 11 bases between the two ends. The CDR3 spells CASSVALAASTDTQYF. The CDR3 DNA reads TGTGCCAGCAGCGTAGCTCTCGCGGCTAGCACAGATACGCAGTATTTT.

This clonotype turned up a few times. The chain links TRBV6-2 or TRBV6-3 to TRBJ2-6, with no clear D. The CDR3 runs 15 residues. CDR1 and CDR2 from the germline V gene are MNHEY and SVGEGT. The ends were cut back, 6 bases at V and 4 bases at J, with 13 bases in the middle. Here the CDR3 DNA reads TGTGCCAGCAGCCAAAGGGCGTCAGGGGCCAACGTCCTGACTTTC. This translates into CASSQRASGANVLTF.

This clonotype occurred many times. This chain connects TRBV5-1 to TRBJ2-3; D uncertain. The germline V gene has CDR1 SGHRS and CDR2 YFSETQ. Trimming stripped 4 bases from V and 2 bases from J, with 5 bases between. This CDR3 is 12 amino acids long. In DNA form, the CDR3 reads TGCGCCAGCAGCGAGGACACAGATACGCAGTATTTT. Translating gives CASSEDTDTQYF.

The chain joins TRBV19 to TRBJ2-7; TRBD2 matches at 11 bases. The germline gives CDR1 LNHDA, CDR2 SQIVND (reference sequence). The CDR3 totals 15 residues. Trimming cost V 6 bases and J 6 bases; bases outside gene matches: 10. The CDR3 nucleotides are TGTGCCAGTAGCCCGGGACTAGCGGCTATAGGCGAGCAGTACTTC. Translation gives CASSPGLAAIGEQYF.

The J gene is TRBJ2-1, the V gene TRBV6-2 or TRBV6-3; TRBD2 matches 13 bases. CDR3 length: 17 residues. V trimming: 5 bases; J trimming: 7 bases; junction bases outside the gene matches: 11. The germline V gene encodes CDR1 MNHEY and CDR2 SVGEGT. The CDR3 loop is CASSPPSGLAGKNEQFF. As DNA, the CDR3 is TGTGCCAGCAGTCCACCTTCGGGACTAGCGGGAAAGAATGAGCAGTTCTTC.

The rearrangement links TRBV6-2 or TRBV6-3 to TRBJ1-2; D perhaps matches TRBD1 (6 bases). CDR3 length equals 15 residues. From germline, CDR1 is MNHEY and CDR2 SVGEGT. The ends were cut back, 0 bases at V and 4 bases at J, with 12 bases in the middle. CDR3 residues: CASSYSNPRGYGYTF. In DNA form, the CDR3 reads TGTGCCAGCAGTTACTCGAACCCCAGGGGCTATGGCTACACCTTC.

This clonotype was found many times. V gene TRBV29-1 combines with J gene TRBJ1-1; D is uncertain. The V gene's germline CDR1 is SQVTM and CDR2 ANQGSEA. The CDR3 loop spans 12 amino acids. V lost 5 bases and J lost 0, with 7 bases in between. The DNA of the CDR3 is TGCAGCGTTCACAAATTGAACACTGAAGCTTTCTTT. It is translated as CSVHKLNTEAFF.

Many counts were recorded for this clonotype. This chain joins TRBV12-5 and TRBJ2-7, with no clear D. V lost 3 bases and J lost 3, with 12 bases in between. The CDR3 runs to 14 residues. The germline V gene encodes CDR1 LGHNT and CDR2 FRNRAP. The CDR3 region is CASGLARTNYEQYF. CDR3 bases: TGTGCTAGTGGTTTAGCCCGGACGAACTACGAGCAGTACTTC.

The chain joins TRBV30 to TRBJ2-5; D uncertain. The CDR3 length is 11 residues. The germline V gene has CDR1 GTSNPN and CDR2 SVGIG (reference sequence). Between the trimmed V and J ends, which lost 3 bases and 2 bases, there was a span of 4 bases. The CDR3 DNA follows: TGTGCCTGGAGGCGACAAGAGACCCAGTACTTC. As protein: CAWRRQETQYF.

The CDR3 sequence: CSARMAGALNTEAFF. In nucleotides, the CDR3 is TGCAGTGCTAGAATGGCAGGCGCCCTGAACACTGAAGCTTTCTTT. The chain carries TRBV20-1 and TRBJ1-1; the D is unclear. Trimming removed 2 bases at V and 0 bases at J, with 13 bases between. This CDR3 is built from 15 residues. Germline loops: CDR1 DFQATT, CDR2 SNEGSKA (reference sequence).

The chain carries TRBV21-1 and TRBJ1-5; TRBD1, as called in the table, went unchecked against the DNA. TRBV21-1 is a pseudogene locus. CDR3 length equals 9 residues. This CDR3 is CVSRTGGHF. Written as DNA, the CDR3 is TGTGTCAGCAGGACAGGGGGGCATTTT.

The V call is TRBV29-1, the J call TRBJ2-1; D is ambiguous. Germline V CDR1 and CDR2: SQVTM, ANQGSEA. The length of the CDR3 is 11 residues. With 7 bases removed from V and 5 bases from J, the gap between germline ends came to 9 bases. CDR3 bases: TGCAGCGGAATCTCAGACAATGAGCAGTTCTTC. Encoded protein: CSGISDNEQFF.

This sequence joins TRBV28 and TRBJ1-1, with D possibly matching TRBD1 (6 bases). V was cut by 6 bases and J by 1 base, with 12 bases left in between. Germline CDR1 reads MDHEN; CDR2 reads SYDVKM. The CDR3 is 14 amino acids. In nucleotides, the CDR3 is TGTGCCAGCAGGGGCGGACAGACGAACACTGAAGCTTTCTTT. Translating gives CASRGGQTNTEAFF.

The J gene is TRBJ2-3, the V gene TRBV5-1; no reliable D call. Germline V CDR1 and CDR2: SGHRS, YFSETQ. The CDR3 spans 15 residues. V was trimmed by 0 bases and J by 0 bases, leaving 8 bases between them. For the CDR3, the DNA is TGCGCCAGCAGCTTGGGCGATATTAGCACAGATACGCAGTATTTT. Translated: CASSLGDISTDTQYF.

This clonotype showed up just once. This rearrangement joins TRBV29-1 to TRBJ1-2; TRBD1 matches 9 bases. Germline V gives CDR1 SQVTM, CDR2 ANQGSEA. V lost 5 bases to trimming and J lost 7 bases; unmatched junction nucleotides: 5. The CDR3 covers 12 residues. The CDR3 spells CSVSRTGVGYTF. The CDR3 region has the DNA TGCAGCGTTTCGAGGACAGGGGTTGGCTACACCTTC.

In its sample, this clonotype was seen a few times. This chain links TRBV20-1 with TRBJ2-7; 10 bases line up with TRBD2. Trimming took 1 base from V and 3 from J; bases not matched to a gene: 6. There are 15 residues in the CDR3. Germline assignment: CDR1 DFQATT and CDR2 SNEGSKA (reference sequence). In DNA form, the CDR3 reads TGCAGTGCTAGAGGGGGACTAGCGAGAAACTACGAGCAGTACTTC. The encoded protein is CSARGGLARNYEQYF.

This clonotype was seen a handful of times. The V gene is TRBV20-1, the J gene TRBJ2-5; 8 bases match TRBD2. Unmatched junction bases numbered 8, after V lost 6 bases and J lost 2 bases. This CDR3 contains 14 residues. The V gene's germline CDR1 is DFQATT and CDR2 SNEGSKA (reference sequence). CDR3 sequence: CSAEAGAGQETQYF. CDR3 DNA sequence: TGCAGTGCAGAAGCGGGAGCCGGGCAAGAGACCCAGTACTTC.

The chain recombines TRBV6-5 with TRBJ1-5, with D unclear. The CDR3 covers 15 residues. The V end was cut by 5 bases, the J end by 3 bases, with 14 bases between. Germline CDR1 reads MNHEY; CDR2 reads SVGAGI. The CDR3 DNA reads TGTGCCAGCAGTCCCCTCGAAAGCTTCAATCAGCCCCAGCATTTT. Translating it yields CASSPLESFNQPQHF.

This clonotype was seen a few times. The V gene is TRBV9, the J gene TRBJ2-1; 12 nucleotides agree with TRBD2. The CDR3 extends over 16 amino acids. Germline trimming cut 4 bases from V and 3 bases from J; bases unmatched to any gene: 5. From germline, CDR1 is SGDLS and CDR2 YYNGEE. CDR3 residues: CASSPTSGSVYNEQFF. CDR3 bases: TGTGCCAGCAGCCCGACTAGCGGGAGCGTCTACAATGAGCAGTTCTTC.

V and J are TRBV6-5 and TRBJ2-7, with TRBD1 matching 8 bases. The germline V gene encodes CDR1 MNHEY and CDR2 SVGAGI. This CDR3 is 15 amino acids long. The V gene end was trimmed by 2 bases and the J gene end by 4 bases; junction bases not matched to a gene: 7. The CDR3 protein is CASSYQGQGPYEQYF. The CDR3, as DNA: TGTGCCAGCAGTTACCAAGGACAGGGCCCATACGAGCAGTACTTC.

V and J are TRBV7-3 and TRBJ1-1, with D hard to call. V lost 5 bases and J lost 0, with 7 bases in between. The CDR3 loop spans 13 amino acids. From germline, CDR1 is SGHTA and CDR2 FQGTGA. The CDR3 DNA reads TGTGCCAGCAGCCATACGATGAACACTGAAGCTTTCTTT. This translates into CASSHTMNTEAFF.

The CDR3 bases are TGTGCCAGCAACGGGATGGGCACAGATACGCAGTATTTT. It codes for CASNGMGTDTQYF. The chain links TRBV7-2 to TRBJ2-3; a weak D match, TRBD2 (5 bases). Germline V gives CDR1 SGHTA, CDR2 FQGNSA. This CDR3 spans 13 amino acids. The V and J ends lost 7 bases and 1 base respectively, with 9 bases between them.

The CDR3 is CASGARSTDTQYF. The CDR3 DNA is TGTGCTAGTGGTGCCAGGAGCACAGATACGCAGTATTTT. The chain employs TRBV12-5 and TRBJ2-3, with D hard to call. The germline V and J ends were trimmed by 5 bases and 0 bases, with 6 bases remaining between them. The germline V gene has CDR1 LGHNT and CDR2 FRNRAP. The CDR3 is 13 amino acids.

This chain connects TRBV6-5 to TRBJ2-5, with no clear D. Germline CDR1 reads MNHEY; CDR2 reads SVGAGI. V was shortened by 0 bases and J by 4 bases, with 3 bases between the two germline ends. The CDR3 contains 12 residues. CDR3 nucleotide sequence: TGTGCCAGCAGTTACTCGAGAGAGACCCAGTACTTC. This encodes CASSYSRETQYF.

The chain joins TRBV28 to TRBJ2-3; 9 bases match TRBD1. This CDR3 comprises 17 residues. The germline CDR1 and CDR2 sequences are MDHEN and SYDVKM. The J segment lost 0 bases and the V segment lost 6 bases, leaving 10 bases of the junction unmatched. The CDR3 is CASSLPQGAGSTDTQYF. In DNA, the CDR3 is TGTGCCAGCAGCCTCCCACAGGGGGCGGGGAGCACAGATACGCAGTATTTT. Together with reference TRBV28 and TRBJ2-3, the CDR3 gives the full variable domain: DVKVTQSSRYLVKRTGEKVFLECVQDMDHENMFWYRQDPGLGLRLIYFSYDVKMKEKGDIPEGYSVSREKKERFSLILESASTNQTSMYLCASSLPQGAGSTDTQYFGPGTRLTVL.